This T cell receptor beta chain was recorded in a study of blood T cell repertoires in COVID-19. Study overall: Samples representing acute and convalescent COVID-19 were sourced from the United States, Italy and Spain. Nucleic acid was either cDNA or gDNA, and it came from T cells, B-cell-depleted T cells, or PBMCs.

V lost 4 bases and J lost 2; bases outside the gene matches: 7. This CDR3 has 18 amino acids. Germline V lookup: CDR1 SGHNT, CDR2 YYREEE (reference sequence). Per the original methods: Reference gene primer amplification yielded estimated nucleated cell counts. Libraries were prepared by immunoSEQ multiplex PCR; TCRdb keeps only in-frame clonotypes and omits some of them. Clonal size and the V and J genes are those of that table, whereas D and trimming came from the DNA. Of fewer than 110,000 clones detected, approximately 80% appear once; the ten largest clones hold 10% to 15%. This chain uses TRBV5-4 with TRBJ1-6; 12 bases agree with TRBD1. The TCR was taken from a human donor in a cohort sampled during active or convalescent COVID-19. The specimen sequenced was peripheral blood. CDR3 bases: TGTGCCAGCAGCCTAGGGACAGGGGGCCGAACCTATAATTCACCCCTCCACTTT. This gives the protein CASSLGTGGRTYNSPLHF.